A selection of T cell receptor beta chains follows, all from one sample in a study of radiotherapy plus CTLA-4 blockade in lung cancer. Assay used: immunoSEQ multiplex PCR; TCRdb lists only in-frame clones, some missing. The sample yields roughly 54,000 clones, 84% seen once. The source was peripheral blood, collected from a patient treated with radiotherapy plus ipilimumab. Receptor source: a human donor with non-small cell lung cancer whose response to radiotherapy plus ipilimumab could not be evaluated. Each CDR3 is given with its conserved first and last residue. D genes are given only for firm matches. The size entry is marked missing in some rows and otherwise reads once, few, many or a size class.

d_gene	j_gene	v_gene	abundance	CDR3nt	CDR3aa
NA	TRBJ2-7	TRBV28	NA	TGTGCCAGCGTGCAGGGGGGATTCTCCTACGAGCAGTACTTC	CASVQGGFSYEQYF
TRBD1	TRBJ2-7	TRBV4-3	few	TGCGCCAGCAGCCCGTCGCCGGGACAGGGCTCCTACGAGCAGTACTTC	CASSPSPGQGSYEQYF
NA	TRBJ2-2	TRBV9	NA	TGTGCCAGCAGCCCGAGACCGGAGACCGGGGAGCTGTTTTTT	CASSPRPETGELFF
NA	TRBJ2-1	TRBV5-1	NA	TGCGCCAGCAGCTTGGCCAAACTAGCAGGGGGTTTTTTGGATGAGCAGTTCTTC	CASSLAKLAGGFLDEQFF
NA	TRBJ1-1	TRBV20-1	NA	TGTATGAACACTGAAGCTTTCTTT	CMNTEAFF
NA	TRBJ2-7	TRBV28	NA	TGTGCCAGCAGCCTCTCCGGACAGAGACCTTACGAGCAGTACTTC	CASSLSGQRPYEQYF
TRBD1	TRBJ1-4	TRBV29-1	NA	TGCAGCGCTAGACAGGGGGCGAGCGCTAATGAAAAACTGTTTTTT	CSARQGASANEKLFF
NA	TRBJ2-2	TRBV11-2	NA	TGTGCCAGCAGCTTACTAGCGTACGGCTCGAACACCGGGGAGCTGTTTTTT	CASSLLAYGSNTGELFF
TRBD2	TRBJ2-1	TRBV28	NA	TGTGCCAGCAGCCGACCGACTAGCGGGAGGCAGAATGAGCAGTTCTTC	CASSRPTSGRQNEQFF
NA	TRBJ1-4	TRBV6-1	once	TGTGCCAGCAGGACGGCGGGGTCCCGCGAAAAACTGTTTTTT	CASRTAGSREKLFF
NA	TRBJ1-1	TRBV6-6	NA	TGTGCCAGCAGTCGAGGACAGAACACTGAAGCTTTCTTT	CASSRGQNTEAFF
TRBD2	TRBJ2-2	TRBV6-5	NA	TGTGCCACTGGCGGGAGAGGGCTGAACACCGGGGAGCTGTTTTTT	CATGGRGLNTGELFF
NA	TRBJ2-4	TRBV7-6	once	TGTGCCAGCAGCCCCCGAGAGAGGAACATTCAGTACTTC	CASSPRERNIQYF
TRBD1	TRBJ1-5	TRBV18	NA	TGTGCCAGCTCCGAGGGGGCAACCTCGGGCAATCAGCCCCAGCATTTT	CASSEGATSGNQPQHF
TRBD2	TRBJ2-7	TRBV5-5	NA	TGTGCCAGCAGCCCGGCGGCGGGAGGGCCGTTATCCTACGAGCAGTACTTC	CASSPAAGGPLSYEQYF
TRBD1	TRBJ1-1	TRBV2	NA	TGTGCCAGCGCCCCTACAGGGGAAGGGGGATGGAATGAAGCTTTCTTT	CASAPTGEGGWNEAFF
NA	TRBJ2-3	TRBV27	NA	TGTGCCAGCAGCCCGAGACTGTCCACAAGCACAGATACGCAGTATTTT	CASSPRLSTSTDTQYF
NA	TRBJ1-2	TRBV28	NA	TGTGCCAGCAGGCAGAGTCATGGGCAGGGCTTCGGCTATGGCTACACCTTC	CASRQSHGQGFGYGYTF
NA	TRBJ2-3	TRBV28	NA	TGTGCCAGCAGTTTGGGCGGGTCTAGCACAGATACGCAGTATTTT	CASSLGGSSTDTQYF
NA	TRBJ2-1	TRBV6-5	NA	TGTGCCAGCAGTTTTGGAGGGGGAGGGATCTACAATGAGCAGTTCTTC	CASSFGGGGIYNEQFF
NA	TRBJ2-2	TRBV23-1	NA	TGCGCCAGCAGTCAATCGGGGCAGGGGAGGGCCGGGGAGCTGTTTTTT	CASSQSGQGRAGELFF
TRBD1	TRBJ1-3	TRBV5-6	few	TGTGCCAGCAGCTTCGGGACAGGGCATGGAAACACCATATATTTT	CASSFGTGHGNTIYF
NA	TRBJ2-5	TRBV7-2	NA	TGTGCCAGCAGCTATAGACAGGGAGCGGGAGAGACCCAGTACTTC	CASSYRQGAGETQYF
NA	TRBJ2-5	TRBV5-6	NA	TGTGCCAGCAGCTTGGTAGCTACCCAAGAGACCCAGTACTTC	CASSLVATQETQYF
TRBD2	TRBJ2-2	TRBV9	NA	TGTGCCAGCAGCCCCTACCGTCTAGCGGGCATCACCGGGGAGCTGTTTTTT	CASSPYRLAGITGELFF
TRBD1	TRBJ1-4	TRBV6-5	NA	TGTGCCAGCGGCCCGACAGGGGGAAAACTGTTTTTT	CASGPTGGKLFF